The 26 T cell receptor beta chains listed next were all sequenced from one sample in a study of blood T cells in healthy people across ages. Sample-barcoded 5' priming and a J-beta primer mix drove a second PCR of about 6 to 12 cycles. Via MiXCR, TCRdb re-called the 5' RACE reads, giving one row per CDR3 protein. Among about 640,000 distinct CDR3 sequences, roughly 53% were seen once, and the ten largest hold around 37%. The sequenced sample consisted of blood. These receptors all stem from a man aged 55 to 70 in good health.

V gene TRBV5-1 combines with J gene TRBJ2-6; D not certain. Germline lookup yields CDR1 SGHRS and CDR2 YFSETQ. This CDR3 is 17 amino acids long. The V end was cut by 5 bases, the J end by 0 bases, with 15 bases between. The CDR3 DNA reads TGCGCCAGCAGTTTTTTGCCGCTCGGCTCTGGGGCCAACGTCCTGACTTTC. Translation gives CASSFLPLGSGANVLTF.

The chain uses TRBV4-1 and TRBJ1-6, with TRBD1 matching 7 bases. Per germline, CDR1 MGHRA and CDR2 YSYEKL. The CDR3 runs 15 residues. V trimming: 1 base; J trimming: 7 bases; junction bases outside the gene matches: 4. As DNA, the CDR3 is TGCGCCAGCAGCCAAGCAGACAGGGCCAATTCACCCCTCCACTTT. This codes for CASSQADRANSPLHF.

The sample holds one count of this clonotype. J is TRBJ1-2 and V is TRBV20-1; D call uncertain. CDR3 length equals 12 residues. The germline gives CDR1 DFQATT, CDR2 SNEGSKA (reference sequence). V was clipped by 4 bases and J by 2 bases, with 8 bases between them. The CDR3 loop reads CSANVLNYGYTF. The CDR3 DNA follows: TGCAGTGCTAATGTCCTAAACTATGGCTACACCTTC.

A note on this clonotype: Given a much more abundant clone one base away, this may be a read error. The V gene is TRBV29-1, the J gene TRBJ2-5; D gene unclear. CDR3 length equals 12 residues. The V gene's germline CDR1 is SQVTM and CDR2 ANQGSEA. CDR3 nucleotides: TGCAGCGTTGCCACTAACCAAGAGATCCAGTACTTC. Its protein is CSVATNQEIQYF.

The chain employs TRBV2 and TRBJ2-5, with a possible D match to TRBD2 (7 bases). The CDR3 contains 15 residues. V dropped 4 bases and J dropped 1 base, with 13 bases sitting between them. Germline CDR1 is SNHLY and CDR2 is FYNNEI. For the CDR3, the DNA is TGTGCCAGCAGTGCGTTGGGAGGGGGCCAAGAGACCCAGTACTTC. Its translation: CASSALGGGQETQYF.

The chain combines TRBV20-1 with TRBJ2-7, with 11 bases fitting TRBD2. TRBJ2-5 matches the DNA end more closely, so the J call is doubtful. The CDR3 is made up of 15 amino acids. Germline lookup yields CDR1 DFQATT and CDR2 SNEGSKA (reference sequence). CDR3 nucleotides: TGCAGTGCTCAAAGACTAGCGGGGTGGGAGGAGACCCAGTACTTC. Its translation is CSAQRLAGWEETQYF.

The rearrangement links TRBV2 to TRBJ1-1, with 9 bases lining up with TRBD1. Germline V gene sequence: CDR1 SNHLY, CDR2 FYNNEI. With V trimmed by 6 bases and J by 8 bases, 4 bases remained unmatched. The CDR3 length is 12 residues. This chain's CDR3 is CASSVDRGEAFF. DNA of the CDR3: TGTGCCAGCAGCGTGGACAGGGGCGAAGCTTTCTTT.

The chain recombines TRBV5-1 with TRBJ2-5, with D uncertain. CDR3 length: 13 amino acids. Deletions cut 0 bases from V and 5 bases from J, with 8 bases between. Germline V gene lookup returns CDR1 SGHRS and CDR2 YFSETQ. CDR3 protein: CASSLDLSETQYF. In nucleotides, the CDR3 is TGCGCCAGCAGCTTGGACCTCAGCGAGACCCAGTACTTC.

The rearrangement joins TRBV21-1 to TRBJ1-1; TRBD1 is the table's D call and was not checked against the DNA. TRBV21-1 is labeled a pseudogene. This CDR3 is built from 14 residues. CDR3 protein: CASSQGRRYTEAFF. CDR3 DNA sequence: TGTGCCAGCAGCCAGGGGCGGCGTTACACTGAAGCTTTCTTT.

The V gene is TRBV6-5, the J gene TRBJ2-1, with TRBD2 identical over 8 bases. The germline V gene has CDR1 MNHEY and CDR2 SVGAGI. There are 16 residues in the CDR3. The J segment lost 5 bases and the V segment lost 4 bases, leaving 10 bases of the junction unmatched. CDR3 protein: CASSLVAAGENNEQFF. CDR3 bases: TGTGCCAGCAGTTTGGTTGCAGCGGGGGAGAACAATGAGCAGTTCTTC.

This clonotype was detected once. The rearrangement uses TRBV5-1 and TRBJ2-3; TRBD2 matches 7 bases. This CDR3 is 16 amino acids long. Trimming removed 0 bases from V and 3 bases from J; junction bases left unmatched: 7. CDR1 and CDR2 from the germline V gene are SGHRS and YFSETQ. The DNA of the CDR3 is TGCGCCAGCAGCTTGGACGGGGCTAGCGGAACAGATACGCAGTATTTT. As protein: CASSLDGASGTDTQYF.

CDR3 DNA sequence: TGCAGCCTTGGCACAGAACCCTTCCAAGAGACCCAGTACTTC. Translated, it gives CSLGTEPFQETQYF. This chain uses TRBV29-1 with TRBJ2-5; no clear D gene. Germline V gene lookup returns CDR1 SQVTM and CDR2 ANQGSEA. Trimming pared 8 bases from V and 1 base from J, leaving 17 bases between. The CDR3 loop spans 14 amino acids.

V gene TRBV11-2 combines with J gene TRBJ2-5, with D tentatively TRBD1 (5 bases). Deletions cut 2 bases from V and 1 base from J, with 11 bases between. CDR1 SGHAT and CDR2 FQNNGV come from the germline V gene. The length of the CDR3 is 15 residues. The DNA of the CDR3 is TGTGCCAGCAGCTTACAGGGAAATCCCCAAGAGACCCAGTACTTC. As protein: CASSLQGNPQETQYF.

V and J are TRBV6-5 and TRBJ1-2; tentatively, D is TRBD1 (5 bases). The CDR3 covers 13 residues. V was shortened by 8 bases and J by 3 bases, with 13 bases between the two germline ends. Per the germline V gene, CDR1 is MNHEY and CDR2 is SVGAGI. CDR3 sequence reads: CASGRGRDYGYTF. CDR3 bases: TGTGCCAGCGGTCGAGGCAGGGACTATGGCTACACCTTC.

This chain joins TRBV20-1 and TRBJ2-3; no clear D. V was clipped by 3 bases and J by 1 base, with 11 bases between them. Germline CDR1 DFQATT, CDR2 SNEGSKA (reference sequence). This CDR3 comprises 14 residues. The CDR3 nucleotides read TGCAGTGCTAGTGACCAGTTGGGCACAGATACGCAGTATTTT. Translated: CSASDQLGTDTQYF.

CDR3 region: CASSPDGNSNYGYTF. CDR3 DNA sequence: TGCGCCAGCAGCCCCGATGGGAACTCTAACTATGGCTACACCTTC. The rearrangement joins TRBV5-1 to TRBJ1-2; D is unresolved. Trimming removed 4 bases from V and 0 bases from J, with 13 bases in between. CDR3 length: 15 amino acids. Germline values: CDR1 SGHRS, CDR2 YFSETQ.

The chain combines TRBV6-2 or TRBV6-3 with TRBJ1-2; D gene unclear. The CDR3 length is 12 residues. The V end lost 3 bases, the J end lost 5 bases, and 7 bases lay between the germline ends. The germline CDR1 and CDR2 sequences are MNHEY and SVGEGT. Written as DNA, the CDR3 is TGTGCCAGCAGTTATACCGTTTATGGCTACACCTTC. This encodes CASSYTVYGYTF.

The chain combines TRBV4-2 with TRBJ2-2; the D call may be TRBD1 or TRBD2 (6 bases each). The CDR3 consists of 15 residues. In germline, CDR1 is LGHNA, CDR2 YNFKEQ. V was pared by 1 base and J by 7 bases, with 13 bases between. The CDR3 loop is CASSQAGGRVGELFF. DNA for the CDR3: TGTGCCAGCAGCCAAGCCGGGGGCCGGGTCGGGGAGCTGTTTTTT.

This clonotype was counted at least ten times. This sequence joins TRBV20-1 and TRBJ1-2, with unresolved D. Germline CDR1 reads DFQATT; CDR2 reads SNEGSKA (reference sequence). Trimming cost V 1 base and J 6 bases, with 12 bases left between them. The CDR3 has 13 amino acids. The CDR3: CSARVNSYDGYTF. CDR3 bases: TGCAGTGCTAGAGTTAACAGCTACGATGGCTACACCTTC.

This clonotype was observed a handful of times. The chain uses TRBV2 and TRBJ2-3; 7 nucleotides align to TRBD1. Germline V gene lookup returns CDR1 SNHLY and CDR2 FYNNEI. Trimming took 0 bases from V and 1 from J; bases not matched to a gene: 1. The CDR3 is made up of 15 amino acids. The CDR3 loop reads CASSEAGGGTDTQYF. CDR3 sequence (DNA): TGTGCCAGCAGTGAAGCAGGGGGCGGCACAGATACGCAGTATTTT.

J is TRBJ2-5 and V is TRBV30; D gene ambiguous. The DNA end lines up better with TRBJ2-7; the J call may be wrong. The CDR3 length is 13 residues. Germline lookup yields CDR1 GTSNPN and CDR2 SVGIG (reference sequence). The CDR3 sequence: CAWSMAKVYEQYF. CDR3 DNA: TGTGCCTGGAGTATGGCGAAAGTCTACGAGCAGTACTTC.

This clonotype has only one observation. CDR3 region: CASSQLAGAEETQYF. DNA for the CDR3: TGCGCCAGCAGCCAGTTAGCGGGGGCCGAAGAGACCCAGTACTTC. The rearrangement joins TRBV5-1 to TRBJ2-7; 9 bases are shared with TRBD2. The DNA end lines up better with TRBJ2-5; the J call may be wrong. The CDR3 runs to 15 residues. Per the germline V gene, CDR1 is SGHRS and CDR2 is YFSETQ.

This clonotype was detected once. The chain joins TRBV20-1 to TRBJ2-7; the match to TRBD2 covers 11 bases. The J call may be incorrect, as the DNA end agrees better with TRBJ2-1. The CDR3 runs 14 residues. Germline V gene sequence: CDR1 DFQATT, CDR2 SNEGSKA (reference sequence). DNA for the CDR3: TGCAGTGCTAGAGATCCCGGGACTAGCGGAAAGCAGTTCTTC. Translating it yields CSARDPGTSGKQFF.

The chain links TRBV15 to TRBJ2-5; D gene unclear. Deletions cut 3 bases from V and 4 bases from J, with 15 bases between. The germline V gene has CDR1 LNHNV and CDR2 YYDKDF (reference sequence). The CDR3 loop spans 15 amino acids. For the CDR3, the DNA is TGTGCCACCAGCAGTGCAATGATTCCGGGAGAGACCCAGTACTTC. It encodes CATSSAMIPGETQYF.

The chain carries TRBV4-2 and TRBJ2-3; TRBD2 agrees at 11 bases. The germline CDR1 and CDR2 sequences are LGHNA and YNFKEQ. This CDR3 has 17 residues. V trimming: 0 bases; J trimming: 4 bases; junction bases outside the gene matches: 6. This CDR3 reads CASSQDVASGGSDTQYF. The CDR3 DNA reads as TGTGCCAGCAGCCAAGATGTAGCTAGCGGGGGGTCAGATACGCAGTATTTT.

As to this clonotype: The junction and the germline gene differ at one end; a read error may be behind it. This chain links TRBV16 with TRBJ1-5; D remains ambiguous. In germline, CDR1 is KGHSY, CDR2 FQNENV. This CDR3 is built from 15 residues. DNA for the CDR3: TGTGTCAGCAGCCAATCGTACAGCCGCAATCAGCCCCAGCATTTT. Translation gives CVSSQSYSRNQPQHF.